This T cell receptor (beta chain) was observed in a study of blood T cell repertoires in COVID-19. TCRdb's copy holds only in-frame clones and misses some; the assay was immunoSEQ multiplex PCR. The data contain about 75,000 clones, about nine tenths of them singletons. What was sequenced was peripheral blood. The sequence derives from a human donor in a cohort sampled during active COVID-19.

CDR3 sequence: CASPSNINEQFF. For the CDR3, the DNA is TGTGCCTCCCCTAGTAATATTAATGAGCAGTTCTTC. The chain joins TRBV30 to TRBJ2-1; the D is unclear. This CDR3 spans 12 amino acids. V lost 7 bases to trimming and J lost 7 bases, with 14 bases between them. Germline CDR1 and CDR2: GTSNPN and SVGIG (reference sequence).